This entry describes one T cell receptor beta chain. Its antigen is undetermined. Germline V lookup: CDR1 SGDLS, CDR2 YYNGEE. The CDR3 has 14 residues. The V end lost 3 bases, the J end lost 2 bases, and 12 bases lay between the germline ends. On average, the one heparinised blood draw given by each donor was around 110 mL. Each of the CD4+ naive, central memory, regulatory and stem cell-like memory populations was sorted via CD45RO/CCR7/CD25/CD127/CD95/CD27. All sorted populations exceeded 98% purity. This specimen belongs to a study of beta chain features in type 1 diabetes. Broader study findings: Healthy donors had naive, central memory and Treg TCRB repertoires that appeared less similar than those seen among patients. For Type 1 diabetes patients, all four CD4+ subsets carried TCRB CDR3s that were moderately but significantly shorter.

The study reverse transcribed the entire isolated RNA, so it sequenced expressed TCRB transcripts. Sequenced by immunoSEQ multiplex PCR; TCRdb stores in-frame clones only, minus some. In the table there are 300,000 to 350,000 clones, around 8.5% of which are singletons. This chain joins TRBV9 and TRBJ2-7; D is unclear. Sequencing used central memory CD4+ T cells from blood. The TCR originated in a man between 25 and 39 years old with type 1 diabetes. CDR3 DNA sequence: TGTGCCAGCAGCGGCGCCAGTGTAGCCTACGAGCAGTACTTC. It yields the protein CASSGASVAYEQYF.